This TCR beta chain was identified during a study of technical replicates of blood from a few donors (dated by TCRdb to about 2017). This clone was observed once. Its antigen specificity is not known. Base qualities are missing; no much larger clone stands one base away. CDR1 and CDR2 are read off the germline V gene as LGHNA and YSLEER. V gives up 4 bases and J gives up 5 bases, and the segment between their germline ends measures 24 bases. From the cysteine through the phenylalanine, the CDR3 covers 17 amino acids. CDR3 DNA only is kept here, 51 bases in frame from base 1. Library construction relied on the immunoSEQ multiplex PCR assay. Drawn from immuneACCESS, this table holds only the in-frame rearrangements with V and J called that TCRdb kept. Clones are partly lost; checked studies trace under half to an unresolved V gene and leave the rest unexplained. The sample table records 70,000 or so clones; 95% to 98% of these occur just once. The biggest ten clones account for 0.22% of the sample.

This receptor chain uses TRBV4-3 and TRBJ2-7, with TRBD1 tentatively as D gene (7 bases match). What was sequenced was T cells isolated from PBMCs. This TCR was recovered from a human donor in good health. CDR3 reads: CASSRSSSEAGGHEQYF. Here is the DNA: TGCGCCAGCAGCCGATCCTCAAGTGAGGCAGGGGGGCACGAGCAGTACTTC.